This entry lists 21 T cell receptor beta chains sequenced from one sample in a study of T-cell reconstitution after alpha-beta-depleted transplantation in children. During its preparation, the TCRbeta library received unique molecular identifiers. A single record per CDR3 protein comes from TCRdb applying MiXCR to the PCR reads. The sample contains roughly 300,000 distinct CDR3 sequences, 10% to 13% of which appear only once. This specimen was PBMCs from the stem cell graft donor, taken from the stem cell graft. The receptors derive from a human donor who donated a stem cell graft to a child with acute lymphoblastic leukemia.

This clonotype was seen a few times. The J gene is TRBJ2-7, the V gene TRBV7-2; D is undetermined. The V and J ends lost 4 bases and 4 bases respectively, with 11 bases between them. This CDR3 is 13 amino acids long. CDR1 is SGHTA, CDR2 FQGNSA, per germline. The CDR3 region is CASSSQYTYEQYF. In nucleotides, the CDR3 is TGTGCCAGCAGCTCTCAATACACGTACGAGCAGTACTTC.

This clonotype appeared many times. V is TRBV4-1 and J is TRBJ1-3; 8 positions agree with TRBD1. Germline V gene sequence: CDR1 MGHRA, CDR2 YSYEKL. This CDR3 region has 14 residues. After removal of 3 bases from V and 7 bases from J, the junction contained 5 bases not matched to a gene. This CDR3 reads CASSHGQGQNTIYF. The CDR3 nucleotides read TGCGCCAGCAGCCACGGACAGGGTCAGAACACCATATATTTT.

This clonotype appeared a few times. This chain uses TRBV20-1 with TRBJ2-7; D gene ambiguous. Germline V gene sequence: CDR1 DFQATT, CDR2 SNEGSKA (reference sequence). Trimming shortened V by 6 bases and J by 3 bases, and 9 bases separated the two germline ends. This CDR3 region has 11 residues. For the CDR3, the DNA is TGCAGTGCCTTTATTAGCTACGAGCAGTACTTC. This sequence encodes CSAFISYEQYF.

This clonotype has more than one count but fewer than ten. The gene calls are TRBV27 and TRBJ2-1; 12 nucleotides align to TRBD2. Trimming took 5 bases from V and 5 from J; bases not matched to a gene: 13. The CDR3 has 18 residues. Germline lookup yields CDR1 MNHEY and CDR2 SMNVEV (reference sequence). The CDR3 region is CASSQTSGSLLLDNEQFF. The CDR3 bases are TGTGCCAGCAGTCAGACTAGCGGGAGCCTCCTCTTGGACAATGAGCAGTTCTTC.

This clonotype appeared many times. This sequence joins TRBV6-5 and TRBJ2-7, with D hard to call. Germline V gives CDR1 MNHEY, CDR2 SVGAGI. This CDR3 has 11 residues. Between the trimmed V and J ends, which lost 6 bases and 3 bases, there was a span of 6 bases. CDR3 region: CASSYLYEQYF. In DNA, the CDR3 is TGTGCCAGCAGCTACCTCTACGAGCAGTACTTC.

This clonotype was seen a handful of times. V usage is TRBV6-5 and J usage is TRBJ1-5; 12 positions match TRBD1. J lost 14 bases, V lost 4 bases, and 6 bases had no gene match. Germline CDR1 is MNHEY and CDR2 is SVGAGI. CDR3 length equals 13 residues. CDR3 residues: CASSSTGQGAEHF. The CDR3 coding sequence is TGTGCCAGCAGTTCCACGGGACAGGGGGCCGAGCATTTT.

The CDR3 protein is CSARALIGGTQYF. The DNA of the CDR3 is TGCAGTGCTAGAGCGCTCATCGGTGGTACGCAGTATTTT. The chain is built from TRBV20-1 and TRBJ2-3; D is unclear. CDR1 and CDR2 from the germline V gene are DFQATT and SNEGSKA (reference sequence). The CDR3 runs to 13 residues. V lost 1 base and J lost 8, with 13 bases in between.

The chain joins TRBV12-3 or TRBV12-4 to TRBJ2-7, with unresolved D. The length of the CDR3 is 12 residues. The ends were cut back, 6 bases at V and 6 bases at J, with 12 bases in the middle. The CDR3 coding sequence is TGTGCCAGCAGCCGGGCCCCCGGCGAGCAGTACTTC. Protein: CASSRAPGEQYF.

The chain links TRBV3-1 to TRBJ2-5; 7 nucleotides align to TRBD2. CDR1 is LGHDT and CDR2 is YNNKEL in the germline V gene (reference sequence). J lost 4 bases, V lost 4 bases, and 6 bases had no gene match. This CDR3 has 14 amino acids. The CDR3 loop reads CASSPSGESETQYF. The CDR3 DNA follows: TGTGCCAGCAGCCCCAGCGGGGAGTCAGAGACCCAGTACTTC.

The table lists this clonotype with many counts. The chain uses TRBV4-2 and TRBJ2-3; 8 nucleotides align to TRBD1. Germline loops: CDR1 LGHNA, CDR2 YNFKEQ. This CDR3 is built from 16 residues. V gave up 4 bases and J gave up 1 base; unmatched junction bases: 7. The CDR3 nucleotides are TGTGCCAGCAGCCCAGAAACAGGGGGAGGCACAGATACGCAGTATTTT. This encodes CASSPETGGGTDTQYF.

This clonotype has only a few counts. As DNA, the CDR3 is TGCAGCGTTGAGGGGTTAGCTTTGAGTGAGACCCAGTACTTC. Protein product: CSVEGLALSETQYF. The chain couples TRBV29-1 to TRBJ2-5; D not certain. The V gene lost 3 bases and the J gene lost 5 bases, with 16 bases spanning the gap. Germline loops: CDR1 SQVTM, CDR2 ANQGSEA. This CDR3 region has 14 residues.

With regard to this clonotype: The junction does not match germline at one end; this may be a read error. V usage is TRBV29-1 and J usage is TRBJ1-2; the D is unclear. Germline lookup yields CDR1 SQVTM and CDR2 ANQGSEA. The length of the CDR3 is 13 residues. The CDR3 reads CSVESGLGYSYTF. In nucleotides, the CDR3 is TGCAGCGTTGAGAGCGGGCTGGGCTATAGCTACACCTTC.

This chain uses TRBV5-1 with TRBJ2-1; D not resolved. CDR1 is SGHRS, CDR2 YFSETQ, per germline. The CDR3 extends over 13 amino acids. V lost 2 bases to trimming and J lost 12 bases, with 15 bases between them. CDR3 bases: TGCGCCAGCAGCTTAAGTTCGGGCAGATCGCAGTTCTTC. Translating gives CASSLSSGRSQFF.

This clonotype has just a few counts. V usage is TRBV18 and J usage is TRBJ2-6; no reliable D call. The length of the CDR3 is 18 residues. Germline loops: CDR1 KGHSH, CDR2 LQKENI. V was trimmed by 2 bases and J by 0 bases, leaving 14 bases between them. The CDR3 here is CASSPGTRQNSGANVLTF. The CDR3 DNA is TGTGCCAGCTCACCAGGAACACGTCAAAACTCTGGGGCCAACGTCCTGACTTTC.

This sequence joins TRBV12-3 or TRBV12-4 and TRBJ2-7; the match to TRBD1 covers 11 bases. The CDR3 loop spans 16 amino acids. V lost 2 bases, J lost 3 bases, and 6 bases stayed unmatched. CDR3 bases: TGTGCCAGCAGTTTATGGAGGACAGGGGGCATCTACGAGCAGTACTTC. It encodes CASSLWRTGGIYEQYF.

This clonotype was seen a handful of times. The rearrangement joins TRBV11-1 to TRBJ1-4, with TRBD1 matching 7 bases. CDR3 length: 18 residues. Germline lookup yields CDR1 SGHAT and CDR2 FQDESV (reference sequence). The J segment lost 8 bases and the V segment lost 4 bases, leaving 19 bases of the junction unmatched. CDR3 in DNA: TGTGCCAGCAGCTATCGGAAGCGGGCAGGGGGGTCGGAGGAAAAACTGTTTTTT. This translates into CASSYRKRAGGSEEKLFF.

This clonotype was counted a few times. The chain uses TRBV6-5 and TRBJ2-5, with D possibly being TRBD2 (5 bases). V was trimmed by 8 bases and J by 4 bases, leaving 8 bases between them. Germline values: CDR1 MNHEY, CDR2 SVGAGI. The CDR3 spans 11 residues. The CDR3 DNA is TGTGCCAGCCACGGAGGAGAGACCCAGTACTTC. Translation: CASHGGETQYF.

This clonotype was observed a few times. CDR3: CASSSLPVWRRSYEQYF. The CDR3 bases are TGTGCCAGCAGTTCCCTACCGGTTTGGCGTAGGTCCTACGAGCAGTACTTC. The rearrangement links TRBV6-5 to TRBJ2-7; D ambiguous. The length of the CDR3 is 17 residues. Deletions cut 4 bases from V and 1 base from J, with 20 bases between. CDR1 and CDR2 from the germline V gene are MNHEY and SVGAGI.

The rearrangement uses TRBV7-2 and TRBJ2-1; tentative D call: TRBD2 (6 bases). The CDR3 totals 14 residues. The V gene lost 5 bases and the J gene lost 4 bases, with 12 bases spanning the gap. Germline lookup yields CDR1 SGHTA and CDR2 FQGNSA. The CDR3: CASSTRRGYNEQFF. The CDR3 DNA reads as TGTGCCAGCAGCACTCGACGGGGGTACAATGAGCAGTTCTTC.

The chain is built from TRBV12-3 or TRBV12-4 and TRBJ2-1; 8 bases are a match to TRBD2. This CDR3 has 14 residues. J was trimmed by 12 bases and V by 6 bases; bases with no gene match: 13. CDR3 sequence (DNA): TGTGCCAGCAGCACCCTTACTAGCGGTCTTGGGCAGTTCTTC. This translates into CASSTLTSGLGQFF.

Only a few counts were recorded for this clonotype. J is TRBJ2-1 and V is TRBV11-2; the D gene is possibly TRBD1 (5 bases). The V and J ends lost 3 bases and 0 bases respectively, with 18 bases between them. The CDR3 contains 18 residues. Germline lookup yields CDR1 SGHAT and CDR2 FQNNGV. CDR3 bases: TGTGCCAGCAGCTTCAGGGTTCTGCGCTTTAGCTCCTACAATGAGCAGTTCTTC. Residues: CASSFRVLRFSSYNEQFF. Using reference TRBV11-2 and TRBJ2-1 for the parts outside the CDR3, the full variable domain is EAGVAQSPRYKIIEKRQSVAFWCNPISGHATLYWYQQILGQGPKLLIQFQNNGVVDDSQLPKDRFSAERLKGVDSTLKIQPAKLEDSAVYLCASSFRVLRFSSYNEQFFGPGTRLTVL.